This entry concerns a single T cell receptor beta chain. The germline V and J ends were trimmed by 6 bases and 5 bases, with 8 bases remaining between them. The CDR3 length is 13 residues. Germline loops: CDR1 MNHEY, CDR2 SVGAGI. The data originate from a study of blood T cell repertoires in COVID-19. Study-wide background: Sites in the United States, Italy and Spain provided acute and convalescent COVID-19 samples. Sources were T cells, B-cell-depleted T cells, or PBMCs; the material itself was cDNA or gDNA.

Per the study methods: Researchers report that nucleated cell counts were estimated from reference gene primer amplification. TCRdb's table, derived via immunoSEQ multiplex PCR, lists solely in-frame clones and lacks some. V and J calls and clone size are those listed in that table; D and trimming were worked out from the DNA. The data hold 100,000 to 150,000 clones, with about 85% observed a single time. The sample consisted of peripheral blood. The J gene is TRBJ1-6, the V gene TRBV6-5, with a weak D call TRBD1 (5 bases). The sequence came from a man older than 75 with active or convalescent COVID-19. The CDR3 protein is CASSRVHNSPLHF. CDR3 nucleotide sequence: TGTGCCAGCAGCAGGGTACATAATTCACCCCTCCACTTT.